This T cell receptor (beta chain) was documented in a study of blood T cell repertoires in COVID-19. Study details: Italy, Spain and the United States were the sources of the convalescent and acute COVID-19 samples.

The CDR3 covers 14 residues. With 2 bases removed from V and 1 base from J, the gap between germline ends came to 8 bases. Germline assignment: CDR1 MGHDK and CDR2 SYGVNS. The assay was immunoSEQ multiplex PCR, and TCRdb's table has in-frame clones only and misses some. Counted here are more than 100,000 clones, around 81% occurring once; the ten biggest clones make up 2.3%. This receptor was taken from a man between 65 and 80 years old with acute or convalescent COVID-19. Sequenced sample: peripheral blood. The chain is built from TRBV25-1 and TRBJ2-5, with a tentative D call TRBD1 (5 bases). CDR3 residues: CASSERTPQETQYF. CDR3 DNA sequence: TGTGCCAGCAGTGAAAGGACACCCCAAGAGACCCAGTACTTC.